The rows below give T cell receptor beta chains drawn from one sample of a study of metastatic and nonmetastatic thyroid tumors. Using MiXCR, TCRdb reanalyzed the PCR reads. The profile shows over 15,000 clones, roughly 12% of them singletons. The sample was blood. Receptor source: a female donor with papillary thyroid cancer or a benign thyroid nodule (not recorded which). Some clones in this sample may be carry-over from other donors' samples. Both conserved end residues are part of each CDR3. The order of the fields is J gene, V gene, CDR3 protein.

>TRBJ1-4|TRBV5-1
CASHPGTATEKLFF
>TRBJ1-2|TRBV5-4
CASSSKQTGGAYGYTF
>TRBJ2-3|TRBV12-3/TRBV12-4
CASSLISDLRVPDTQYF
>TRBJ2-5|TRBV5-1
CASSFSGTGEETQYF
>TRBJ1-1|TRBV6-1
CASSERHGEAFF
>TRBJ1-2|TRBV5-1
CASSQQDVSYGYTF
>TRBJ2-5|TRBV9
CASSPGTGLFGTQYF
>TRBJ1-5|TRBV2
CASSGDSNQPQHF
>TRBJ2-1|TRBV12-3/TRBV12-4
CASTRTSGGSYNEQFF
>TRBJ2-1|TRBV5-1
CASSSVDGASSVFF
>TRBJ2-2|TRBV19
CASRAGGINTGELFF
>TRBJ2-3|TRBV18
CASSPPSSSTDTQYF
>TRBJ1-6|TRBV2
CASSDGGNSPLHF
>TRBJ1-4|TRBV3-1
CASSQDATPGEKLFF
>TRBJ1-2|TRBV7-9
CASSFTAGNYGYTF
>TRBJ1-3|TRBV7-9
CASSFAASSGNTIYF
>TRBJ2-7|TRBV4-1
CASSQRDSLGYEQYF
>TRBJ2-1|TRBV27
CASSPPSPRPSYNEQFF
>TRBJ2-7|TRBV6-1
CASSLTMYHEQYF
>TRBJ2-1|TRBV2
CASTSGDYNEQFF
>TRBJ2-2|TRBV7-3
CASSQTGPSNTGELFF
>TRBJ1-2|TRBV20-1
CSEVSNYGYTF
>TRBJ2-7|TRBV6-1
CASSADRNSYEQYF
>TRBJ2-1|TRBV7-3
CASSLTSGTLNEQFF
>TRBJ1-5|TRBV28
CASSPGANFEPQHF
>TRBJ1-3|TRBV27
CASKLDGNSGNTIYF
>TRBJ2-3|TRBV29-1
CSVEPDRGPSGGTQYF
>TRBJ1-5|TRBV6-1
CASSEKTGSPQHF
>TRBJ2-1|TRBV29-1
CSVVQVTNEQFF
>TRBJ2-7|TRBV11-3
CASSSGTRGPYEQYF
>TRBJ2-3|TRBV29-1
CSVEWAADTQYF
>TRBJ1-5|TRBV18
CASSPQGAGSNQPQHF
>TRBJ1-1|TRBV12-3/TRBV12-4
CASGWPEAFF
>TRBJ2-7|TRBV4-1
CASSLSQQGAYEQYF
>TRBJ2-7|TRBV11-1
CASSRARGHGSYEQYF
>TRBJ2-7|TRBV7-2
CASSLKLAYEQYF
>TRBJ1-2|TRBV28
CASSSFRVNYGYTF
>TRBJ2-6|TRBV12-3/TRBV12-4
CASKNSGANVLTF
>TRBJ1-5|TRBV18
CASSPHPGQPSNQPQHF
>TRBJ1-2|TRBV4-1
CASSQGGDYGYTF
>TRBJ2-7|TRBV30
CAWSVGAAYEQYF
>TRBJ2-3|TRBV11-2
CTSSLEGGGADTQYF
>TRBJ2-3|TRBV6-1
CASSVEYSTDTQYF
>TRBJ2-7|TRBV6-1
CASSVRPGERYEQYF
>TRBJ1-4|TRBV24-1
CAPCWGQITTNEKLFF
>TRBJ1-2|TRBV7-9
CASSLTGVAAYGYTF
>TRBJ2-7|TRBV27
CASSWTGNNYEQYF
>TRBJ1-1|TRBV4-3
CASSQEARGRAEAFF
>TRBJ2-1|TRBV7-7
CASSLDGGRQQFF